This record looks at one T cell receptor (beta chain) sequence and its context. Its specificity is unknown. This record belongs to a study of cytomegalovirus exposure and HLA in healthy donors. Study at large: Of all 400 or so donors who were genotyped, roughly 81% belonged to the Caucasian-associated ancestry cluster.

There are 18 residues in the CDR3. Germline V gene lookup returns CDR1 MGHRA and CDR2 YSYEKL. V shed 4 bases and J 0 bases; nucleotides not matched to a gene: 11. PCR primers comprised 60 Vbeta and 13 Jbeta primers. Sequencing was performed with immunoSEQ multiplex PCR; in TCRdb, only in-frame clones are kept and a portion is missing. The table has about 140,000 clones, about three quarters seen once. Regarding the study as a whole: Accurate HLA-A and HLA-B prediction from TCR beta sequences was reported for most subjects.

The rearrangement joins TRBV4-1 to TRBJ1-4; 7 bases are a match to TRBD1. Material for sequencing was PBMCs. The sequence was obtained from a man aged 40-55 years in good health and CMV-seronegative. The CDR3 sequence: CASSPRQGYIATNEKLFF. CDR3 sequence (DNA): TGCGCCAGCAGCCCGCGACAGGGCTATATTGCAACTAATGAAAAACTGTTTTTT.